This paragraph covers one TCR beta chain sequence. Isolation of CD8+ and CD4+ T cells was performed negatively, whereas enrichment of TEMRA cells was done by FACS. Roughly 0.5 to 1 ug RNA was reverse transcribed with random hexamers. TCRdb itself ran the immunoSEQ multiplex PCR reads through MiXCR, one entry per CDR3 protein. The sample contains approximately 190,000 distinct CDR3 sequences, 91% of which appear only once. The entry originates in a study of CD8 T cells in Susac syndrome. The TCR was taken from a human donor with Susac syndrome. The sample was CD4+ T cells from PBMCs.

As DNA, the CDR3 is TGTGCCAGCAGCCAATTCGGACATCTCTATAATTCACCCCTCCACTTT. Protein sequence: CASSQFGHLYNSPLHF. This chain uses TRBV14 with TRBJ1-6; TRBD1 is a possible D gene (5 bases). The CDR3 is 16 residues long. The germline V gene has CDR1 SGHDN and CDR2 FVKESK. V was trimmed by 2 bases and J by 3 bases, leaving 11 bases between them.